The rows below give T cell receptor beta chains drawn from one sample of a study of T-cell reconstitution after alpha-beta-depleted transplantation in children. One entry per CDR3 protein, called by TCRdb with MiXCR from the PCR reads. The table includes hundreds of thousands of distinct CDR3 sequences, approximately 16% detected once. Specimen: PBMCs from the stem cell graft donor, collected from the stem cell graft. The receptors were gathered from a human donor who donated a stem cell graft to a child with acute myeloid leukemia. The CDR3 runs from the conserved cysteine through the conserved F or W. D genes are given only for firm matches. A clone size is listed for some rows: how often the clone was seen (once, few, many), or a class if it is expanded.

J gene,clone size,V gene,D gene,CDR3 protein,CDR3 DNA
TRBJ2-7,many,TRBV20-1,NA,CSAREPDKDYEQYF,TGCAGTGCTAGAGAGCCAGATAAAGACTACGAGCAGTACTTC
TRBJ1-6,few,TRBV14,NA,CASSQDGGVSPLHF,TGTGCCAGCAGCCAAGATGGGGGGGTCTCACCCCTCCACTTT
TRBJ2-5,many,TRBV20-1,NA,CSASLQGGHLETQYF,TGCAGTGCCAGCCTCCAGGGGGGGCATCTAGAGACCCAGTACTTC
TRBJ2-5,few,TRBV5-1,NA,CASRQAQETQYF,TGCGCCAGCAGGCAAGCCCAAGAGACCCAGTACTTC
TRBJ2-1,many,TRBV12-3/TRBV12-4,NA,CASRNGGSYNEQFF,TGTGCCAGTCGTAACGGGGGCTCCTACAATGAGCAGTTCTTC
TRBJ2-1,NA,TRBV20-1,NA,CSARVVGRANNEQFF,TGCAGTGCTAGAGTCGTCGGGCGGGCGAACAATGAGCAGTTCTTC
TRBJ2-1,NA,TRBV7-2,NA,CASSPRPGATYNEQFF,TGTGCCAGCAGCCCCCGCCCCGGGGCCACCTACAATGAGCAGTTCTTC
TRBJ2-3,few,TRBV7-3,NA,CASSSGHSTDTQYF,TGTGCCAGCAGCTCGGGACACAGCACAGATACGCAGTATTTT
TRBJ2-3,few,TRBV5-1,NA,CASSLDGTTDTQYF,TGCGCCAGCAGCTTGGATGGGACCACAGATACGCAGTATTTT
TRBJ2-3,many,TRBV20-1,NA,CSARDEAAPSTDTQYF,TGCAGTGCTAGAGATGAAGCGGCTCCTAGCACAGATACGCAGTATTTT
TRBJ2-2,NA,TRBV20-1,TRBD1,CSARARGQGLIGELFF,TGCAGTGCTAGAGCCCGAGGACAGGGGCTTATCGGGGAGCTGTTTTTT
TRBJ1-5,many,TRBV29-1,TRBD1,CSVQGQNQPQHF,TGCAGCGTCCAGGGACAGAATCAGCCCCAGCATTTT
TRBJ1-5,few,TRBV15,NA,CATSRGKGQPQHF,TGTGCCACCAGCCGGGGGAAGGGTCAGCCCCAGCATTTT
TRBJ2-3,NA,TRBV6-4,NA,CASSAGHPSDTQYF,TGTGCCAGCAGTGCAGGCCACCCCTCGGATACGCAGTATTTT
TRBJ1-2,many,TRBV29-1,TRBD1,CSVQDRADYGYTF,TGCAGCGTCCAGGACAGGGCGGACTATGGCTACACCTTC
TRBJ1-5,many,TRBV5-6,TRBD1,CASSSIAGTGTQPQHF,TGTGCCAGCAGCTCTATAGCTGGGACAGGGACTCAGCCCCAGCATTTT
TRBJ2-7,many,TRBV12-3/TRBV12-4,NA,CASSPDLSPYEQYF,TGTGCCAGCAGTCCTGACCTCTCCCCCTACGAGCAGTACTTC
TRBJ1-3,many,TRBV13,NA,CASSLEQAVGSFSGNTIYF,TGTGCCAGCAGCTTGGAGCAGGCCGTTGGTTCCTTCTCTGGAAACACCATATATTTT
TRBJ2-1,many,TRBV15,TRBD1,CATSGDRDRGEQFF,TGTGCCACCAGCGGGGACAGGGATAGGGGTGAGCAGTTCTTC
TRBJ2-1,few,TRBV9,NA,CASSVALQGGVREQFF,TGTGCCAGCAGCGTAGCACTGCAGGGCGGGGTGAGGGAGCAGTTCTTC
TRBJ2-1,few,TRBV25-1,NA,CASSPVGNNEQFF,TGTGCCAGTTCCCCCGTAGGAAACAATGAGCAGTTCTTC
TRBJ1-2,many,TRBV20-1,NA,CSAPKGINYGYTF,TGCAGTGCTCCAAAAGGGATTAACTATGGCTACACCTTC
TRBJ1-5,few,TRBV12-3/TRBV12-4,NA,CASILGSLSNQPQHF,TGTGCCAGCATCCTTGGGAGCCTTAGCAATCAGCCCCAGCATTTT
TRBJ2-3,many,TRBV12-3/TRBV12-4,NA,CASSWGQGTDTQYF,TGTGCCAGCAGTTGGGGGCAGGGGACGGATACGCAGTATTTT
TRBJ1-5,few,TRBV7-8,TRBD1,CASSPNRTGIRVNQPQHF,TGTGCCAGCAGCCCTAATCGGACAGGGATAAGGGTTAATCAGCCCCAGCATTTT
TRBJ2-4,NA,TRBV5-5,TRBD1,CASSLSTGGNIQYF,TGTGCCAGCAGCTTATCCACAGGGGGGAACATTCAGTACTTC
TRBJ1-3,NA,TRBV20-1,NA,CSLAALPGNTIYF,TGCAGTCTCGCGGCGTTGCCCGGAAACACCATATATTTT
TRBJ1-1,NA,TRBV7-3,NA,CASSLHENTEAFF,TGTGCCAGCAGCTTGCATGAAAACACTGAAGCTTTCTTT
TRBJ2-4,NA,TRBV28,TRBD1,CASSRGDRGIIQYF,TGTGCCAGCAGTCGGGGTGACAGGGGTATCATTCAGTACTTC
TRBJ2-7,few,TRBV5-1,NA,CASSLLEIHYEQYF,TGCGCCAGCAGCCTATTGGAGATCCACTACGAGCAGTACTTC
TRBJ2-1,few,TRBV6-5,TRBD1,CASSSSGGIIYNEQFF,TGTGCCAGCAGTTCGTCAGGGGGCATTATTTACAATGAGCAGTTCTTC
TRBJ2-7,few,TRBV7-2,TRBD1,CASSLDDRGIWDEQYF,TGTGCCAGCAGCTTAGATGACAGGGGGATTTGGGACGAGCAGTACTTC
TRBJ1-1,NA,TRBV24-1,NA,CATSDSTGLGKAFF,TGTGCCACCAGTGACTCTACAGGTTTGGGAAAAGCTTTCTTT
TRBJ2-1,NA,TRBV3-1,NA,CASSQVPIEQFF,TGTGCCAGCAGCCAAGTACCTATCGAGCAGTTCTTC
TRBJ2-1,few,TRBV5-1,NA,CASSLNRPSYNEQFF,TGCGCCAGCAGCTTAAATCGCCCCTCCTACAATGAGCAGTTCTTC
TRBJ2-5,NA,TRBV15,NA,CATSRDQTGGETQYF,TGTGCCACCAGCAGAGATCAGACGGGCGGGGAGACCCAGTACTTC
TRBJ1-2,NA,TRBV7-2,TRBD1,CASSLALGQYYGYTF,TGTGCCAGCAGCTTAGCTTTGGGACAGTACTATGGCTACACCTTC
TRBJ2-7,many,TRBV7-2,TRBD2,CASSLGSGGSYEQYF,TGTGCCAGCAGCTTAGGCAGCGGCGGGAGCTACGAGCAGTACTTC
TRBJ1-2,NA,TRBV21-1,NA,CASTWSTPHNYGYTF,TGTGCCAGCACCTGGTCAACGCCCCACAACTATGGCTACACCTTC
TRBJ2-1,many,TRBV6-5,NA,CASSSGLASPSEQFF,TGTGCCAGCAGTTCGGGACTCGCCTCCCCGAGTGAGCAGTTCTTC
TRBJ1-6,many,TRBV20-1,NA,CSALDGSSYNSPLHF,TGCAGTGCGCTGGACGGAAGCTCCTATAATTCACCCCTCCACTTT
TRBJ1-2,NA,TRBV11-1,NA,CASSSISGAPANYGYTF,TGTGCCAGCAGCTCCATTTCGGGGGCGCCGGCTAACTATGGCTACACCTTC
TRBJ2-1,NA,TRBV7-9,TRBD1,CASSSTGSSSYNEQFF,TGTGCCAGCAGCTCGACAGGGTCCAGCTCCTACAATGAGCAGTTCTTC
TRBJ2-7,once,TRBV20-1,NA,CSARGVSLSSYDQYF,TGCAGTGCTAGAGGTGTCAGTCTAAGCTCCTACGACCAGTACTTC
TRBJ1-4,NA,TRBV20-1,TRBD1,CCARPDRGRRLSEKLFF,TGCTGTGCTAGACCCGACAGGGGCAGGAGATTGAGTGAAAAACTGTTTTTT
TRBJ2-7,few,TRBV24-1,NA,CATSGDSYEQYF,TGTGCCACCAGTGGGGACTCCTACGAGCAGTACTTC
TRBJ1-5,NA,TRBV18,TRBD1,CASSQGADQPQHF,TGTGCCAGCTCGCAGGGGGCCGATCAGCCCCAGCATTTT
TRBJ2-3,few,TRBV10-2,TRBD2,CASSLAGGQDTQYF,TGCGCCAGCTCCCTAGCGGGGGGGCAAGATACGCAGTATTTT